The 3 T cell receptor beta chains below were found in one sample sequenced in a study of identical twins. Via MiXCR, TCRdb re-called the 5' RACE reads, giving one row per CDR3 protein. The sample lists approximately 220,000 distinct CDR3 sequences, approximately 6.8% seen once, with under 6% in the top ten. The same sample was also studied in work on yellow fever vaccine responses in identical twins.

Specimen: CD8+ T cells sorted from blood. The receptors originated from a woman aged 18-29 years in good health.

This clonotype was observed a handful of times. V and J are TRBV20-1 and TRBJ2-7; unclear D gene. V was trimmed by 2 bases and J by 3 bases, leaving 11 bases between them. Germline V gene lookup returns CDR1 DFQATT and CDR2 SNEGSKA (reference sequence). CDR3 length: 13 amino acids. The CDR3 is CSARPGEGYEQYF. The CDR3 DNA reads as TGCAGTGCTAGACCAGGTGAAGGCTACGAGCAGTACTTC.

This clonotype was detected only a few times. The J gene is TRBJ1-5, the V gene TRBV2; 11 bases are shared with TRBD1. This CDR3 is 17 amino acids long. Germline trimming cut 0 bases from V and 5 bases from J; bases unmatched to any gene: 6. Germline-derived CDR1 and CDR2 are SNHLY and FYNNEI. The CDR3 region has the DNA TGTGCCAGCAGTGAAGCGCGAGGGACAGGGGGGGATCAGCCCCAGCATTTT. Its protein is CASSEARGTGGDQPQHF.

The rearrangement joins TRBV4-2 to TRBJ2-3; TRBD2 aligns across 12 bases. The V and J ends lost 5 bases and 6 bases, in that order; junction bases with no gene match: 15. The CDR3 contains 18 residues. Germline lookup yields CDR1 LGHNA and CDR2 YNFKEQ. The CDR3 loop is CASSDDLSSGGAWDTQYF. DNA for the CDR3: TGTGCCAGCAGCGATGACCTCTCTAGCGGGGGGGCATGGGATACGCAGTATTTT.